Each of the 18 T cell receptor beta chains below was sequenced from the same sample in a study of cytomegalovirus exposure and HLA in healthy donors. PCR involved 60 Vbeta and 13 Jbeta primers. Data came from immunoSEQ multiplex PCR; TCRdb stores just in-frame clones and leaves some out. The table includes some 160,000 clones, 70% to 90% detected once. The material sequenced was PBMCs. The source is a woman between 18 and 30 years old in good health and CMV-seronegative.

The rearrangement joins TRBV10-3 to TRBJ1-1; D not certain. Germline-derived CDR1 and CDR2 are ENHRY and SYGVKD. V lost 5 bases and J lost 2, with 12 bases in between. This CDR3 is 14 amino acids long. The CDR3, as DNA: TGTGCCATCAGTTCAGAAGTACGCAACACTGAAGCTTTCTTT. Residues: CAISSEVRNTEAFF.

J is TRBJ2-7 and V is TRBV6-4, with a weak D call TRBD2 (5 bases). This CDR3 comprises 14 residues. Germline values: CDR1 MRHNA, CDR2 SNTAGT. The V end was cut by 4 bases, the J end by 3 bases, with 13 bases between. CDR3: CASSADRGSYEQYF. In DNA, the CDR3 is TGTGCCAGCAGTGCAGACCGGGGAAGCTACGAGCAGTACTTC.

The chain joins TRBV5-4 to TRBJ1-4; TRBD1 aligns across 8 bases. The V segment lost 6 bases and the J segment 2 bases; nucleotides outside the gene matches: 15. The CDR3 sequence is 18 residues long. Per the germline V gene, CDR1 is SGHNT and CDR2 is YYREEE (reference sequence). CDR3: CASTERQGAILTNEKLFF. In DNA, the CDR3 is TGTGCCAGCACCGAGCGGCAGGGGGCAATTCTTACTAATGAAAAACTGTTTTTT.

V and J are TRBV19 and TRBJ1-1; TRBD1 matches at 8 bases. In germline, CDR1 is LNHDA, CDR2 SQIVND (reference sequence). The length of the CDR3 is 15 residues. V lost 5 bases to trimming and J lost 2 bases; unmatched junction nucleotides: 7. CDR3 nucleotide sequence: TGTGCCAGTAGTTCCCCCGGGACAGGAAACACTGAAGCTTTCTTT. Protein sequence: CASSSPGTGNTEAFF.

This clone has just one count. The chain recombines TRBV30 with TRBJ1-4; possibly TRBD1 for D (6 bases). V lost 2 bases and J 10 bases, leaving 26 bases between the germline ends. The germline CDR1 and CDR2 sequences are GTSNPN and SVGIG (reference sequence). This CDR3 spans 17 amino acids. The CDR3 DNA reads TGTGCCTGGAGTCCCTGGAGGGGGGGCTCGGATGGCGCAAAACTGTTTTTT. Translation gives CAWSPWRGGSDGAKLFF.

This clone was detected only once. V is TRBV9 and J is TRBJ1-4, with D possibly TRBD1 on 5 matching bases. This CDR3 comprises 17 residues. V lost 4 bases and J 0 bases, leaving 16 bases between the germline ends. Germline CDR1 is SGDLS and CDR2 is YYNGEE. CDR3 nucleotides: TGTGCCAGCAGCCCCTCGGGGAGGGGTGCAACTAATGAAAAACTGTTTTTT. The encoded protein is CASSPSGRGATNEKLFF.

V gene TRBV6-4 combines with J gene TRBJ2-3; possible D gene TRBD2, 5 bases. With 2 bases removed from V and 10 bases from J, the gap between germline ends came to 16 bases. CDR3 length: 14 amino acids. In germline, CDR1 is MRHNA, CDR2 SNTAGT. CDR3 DNA: TGTGCCAGCAGTGACACGGACTTGCGGCCTGCGCAGTATTTT. Encoded protein: CASSDTDLRPAQYF.

The chain links TRBV19 to TRBJ1-2; 8 bases map to TRBD1. This CDR3 is 14 amino acids long. The ends lost 5 bases at V and 7 bases at J; junction bases unmatched: 9. Germline CDR1 reads LNHDA; CDR2 reads SQIVND (reference sequence). The CDR3 DNA sequence: TGTGCCAGTAGTCCCCGTCGGACAGGGACTGGCTACACCTTC. Translated: CASSPRRTGTGYTF.

The V and J genes are TRBV6-5 and TRBJ1-3; D might be TRBD1 (6 bases). V was shortened by 3 bases and J by 4 bases, with 13 bases between the two germline ends. The V gene's germline CDR1 is MNHEY and CDR2 SVGAGI. The CDR3 has 15 amino acids. The CDR3 is CASSYYGGYGNTIYF. The CDR3 DNA is TGTGCCAGCAGTTATTATGGGGGCTACGGAAACACCATATATTTT.

The genes are TRBV28 and TRBJ2-5, with 14 nucleotides matching TRBD2. This CDR3 region has 19 residues. V trimming: 4 bases; J trimming: 2 bases; junction bases outside the gene matches: 12. CDR1 is MDHEN and CDR2 is SYDVKM in the germline V gene. CDR3 sequence reads: CASSSAPGTSGSGQETQYF. CDR3 nucleotides: TGTGCCAGCAGTTCCGCCCCCGGGACTAGCGGGAGTGGACAAGAGACCCAGTACTTC.

V usage is TRBV7-2 and J usage is TRBJ2-2, with 7 bases fitting TRBD2. The germline V gene encodes CDR1 SGHTA and CDR2 FQGNSA. CDR3 length: 15 amino acids. J was trimmed by 7 bases and V by 4 bases; bases with no gene match: 9. Written as DNA, the CDR3 is TGTGCCAGCAGCTCAAGCGGGGCAACGAGCGGGGAGCTGTTTTTT. Residues: CASSSSGATSGELFF.

The chain combines TRBV13 with TRBJ2-7; tentatively, D is TRBD1 (6 bases). Trimming removed 4 bases from V and 2 bases from J, with 15 bases in between. Per the germline V gene, CDR1 is PRHDT and CDR2 is FYEKMQ (reference sequence). This CDR3 is 15 amino acids long. The CDR3 DNA follows: TGTGCCAGCAGCTCCAGGGACACCTTTCCCTACGAGCAGTACTTC. Amino acids: CASSSRDTFPYEQYF.

The rearrangement joins TRBV19 to TRBJ1-3; the D is unclear. Looked up from germline, CDR1 is LNHDA and CDR2 is SQIVND (reference sequence). The CDR3 runs 18 residues. The V gene lost 7 bases and the J gene lost 0 bases, with 22 bases spanning the gap. DNA of the CDR3: TGTGCCAGTAAGAGATTCTCGGCAGCGGGCCTCTCTGGAAACACCATATATTTT. This sequence encodes CASKRFSAAGLSGNTIYF.

The V call is TRBV19, the J call TRBJ2-5, with TRBD2 matching 9 bases. The CDR3 sequence is 13 residues long. The V gene's germline CDR1 is LNHDA and CDR2 SQIVND (reference sequence). The junction had 10 bases not matched to a gene; V was cut back by 11 bases and J by 6 bases. The CDR3 sequence: CASRLAGFKTQYF. The CDR3 coding sequence is TGTGCCTCAAGGCTAGCGGGATTCAAGACCCAGTACTTC.

This clone has only a few counts. The chain combines TRBV5-1 with TRBJ1-1; possibly TRBD1 for D (6 bases). The CDR3 runs 13 residues. CDR1 SGHRS and CDR2 YFSETQ come from the germline V gene. V was clipped by 6 bases and J by 1 base, with 10 bases between them. The CDR3 region has the DNA TGCGCCAGCATTGGGGGCGGGAACACTGAAGCTTTCTTT. Amino acids: CASIGGGNTEAFF.

The V and J genes are TRBV6-5 and TRBJ2-4, with TRBD1 identical over 9 bases. The V segment lost 8 bases and the J segment 1 base; nucleotides outside the gene matches: 6. The CDR3 covers 15 residues. Germline assignment: CDR1 MNHEY and CDR2 SVGAGI. This CDR3 reads CASATGGVAKNIQYF. In DNA form, the CDR3 reads TGTGCCAGCGCGACAGGGGGGGTCGCCAAAAACATTCAGTACTTC.

The chain uses TRBV14 and TRBJ1-5; no definite D call. The CDR3 has 18 amino acids. V was pared by 4 bases and J by 0 bases, with 19 bases between. CDR1 is SGHDN, CDR2 FVKESK, per germline. The CDR3 spells CASSRLSGVADSNQPQHF. Here the CDR3 DNA reads TGTGCCAGCAGCCGACTATCTGGGGTGGCTGATAGCAATCAGCCCCAGCATTTT.

The chain carries TRBV28 and TRBJ2-7, with 9 bases identical to TRBD1. Germline V gene lookup returns CDR1 MDHEN and CDR2 SYDVKM. With V trimmed by 6 bases and J by 3 bases, 9 bases remained unmatched. This CDR3 spans 15 amino acids. The CDR3 bases are TGTGCCAGCAGCTACCCCGGGACAGGGCGCTACGAGCAGTACTTC. It translates to CASSYPGTGRYEQYF.